Shown below are 10 T cell receptor beta chains from a single sample sequenced in a study of blood T cells in healthy people across ages. It was with a sample-barcoded 5' primer and a J-beta primer mix that a second PCR of about 6 to 12 cycles was run. TCRdb independently ran MiXCR on the 5' RACE reads; one entry per CDR3 protein. The repertoire holds about 900,000 distinct CDR3 sequences, with roughly 50% as singletons. The sample was blood. Receptors were obtained from a man in his thirties or forties in good health.

The chain carries TRBV7-9 and TRBJ1-1, with D possibly TRBD1 on 5 matching bases. Germline V gene sequence: CDR1 SEHNR, CDR2 FQNEAQ (reference sequence). The CDR3 is 14 residues long. With 4 bases removed from V and 0 bases from J, the gap between germline ends came to 9 bases. The DNA for the CDR3 is TGTGCCAGCAGCTCATTGGGACTGAACACTGAAGCTTTCTTT. Amino acid sequence: CASSSLGLNTEAFF.

CDR3 DNA sequence: TGTGCCAGCAGCCCGCCGGGAGGGACATACTCTGGAAACACCATATATTTT. It specifies CASSPPGGTYSGNTIYF. The gene calls are TRBV7-9 and TRBJ1-3; D possibly corresponds to TRBD1 (6 bases). The CDR3 consists of 17 residues. Trimming pared 5 bases from V and 0 bases from J, leaving 17 bases between. Germline V gene data show CDR1 as SEHNR and CDR2 as FQNEAQ (reference sequence).

The J gene is TRBJ1-2, the V gene TRBV20-1, with a weak D call TRBD1 (5 bases). V shed 1 base and J shed 8 bases, with 14 bases lying between them. The CDR3 contains 13 residues. Germline V lookup: CDR1 DFQATT, CDR2 SNEGSKA (reference sequence). DNA of the CDR3: TGCAGTGCTAGAGCGTCGGGGTGGGGGGGCTACACCTTC. Protein sequence: CSARASGWGGYTF.

The chain carries TRBV6-2 or TRBV6-3 and TRBJ1-5; D is ambiguous. The CDR3 is 14 amino acids. V was trimmed by 2 bases and J by 6 bases, leaving 11 bases between them. CDR1 and CDR2 (germline): MNHEY, SVGEGT. CDR3 sequence reads: CASSYASLGQPQHF. In DNA, the CDR3 is TGTGCCAGCAGTTACGCGTCTCTCGGTCAGCCCCAGCATTTT.

This clonotype was detected only a few times. This rearrangement joins TRBV6-2 or TRBV6-3 to TRBJ2-3; maybe TRBD2 (7 bases). The V end was cut by 6 bases, the J end by 0 bases, with 13 bases between. Germline values: CDR1 MNHEY, CDR2 SVGEGT. This CDR3 spans 15 amino acids. CDR3 loop: CASRRGTRSTDTQYF. For the CDR3, the DNA is TGTGCCAGCAGGCGGGGGACACGAAGCACAGATACGCAGTATTTT.

V and J are TRBV6-4 and TRBJ2-1; D possibly corresponds to TRBD1 (5 bases). V lost 0 bases to trimming and J lost 6 bases, with 15 bases between them. Germline CDR1 and CDR2: MRHNA and SNTAGT. The CDR3 contains 16 residues. The CDR3 DNA follows: TGTGCCAGCAGTGACTCCCCAGGGCGGCTCTGCAATGAGCAGTTCTTC. It specifies CASSDSPGRLCNEQFF.

This chain connects TRBV3-1 to TRBJ2-7; TRBD1 matches at 7 bases. In germline, CDR1 is LGHDT, CDR2 YNNKEL (reference sequence). The CDR3 consists of 13 residues. V was pared by 1 base and J by 6 bases, with 3 bases of the junction left unmatched. CDR3 protein: CASSQGQGREQYF. The CDR3 DNA reads as TGTGCCAGCAGCCAAGGACAGGGTCGCGAGCAGTACTTC.

The chain employs TRBV16 and TRBJ1-3, with D maybe TRBD1 (5 bases). The CDR3 totals 16 residues. Looked up from germline, CDR1 is KGHSY and CDR2 is FQNENV. The V and J ends lost 0 bases and 0 bases respectively, with 9 bases between them. The CDR3 spells CASSQSGTVSGNTIYF. CDR3 nucleotide sequence: TGTGCCAGCAGCCAATCCGGGACGGTCTCTGGAAACACCATATATTTT.

This clonotype was seen more than once but under ten times. The rearrangement links TRBV27 to TRBJ2-1, with D hard to call. Trimming cost V 2 bases and J 4 bases, with 12 bases left between them. Per the germline V gene, CDR1 is MNHEY and CDR2 is SMNVEV (reference sequence). CDR3 length equals 15 residues. This CDR3 reads CASSLQASPYNEQFF. The CDR3 DNA follows: TGTGCCAGCAGTTTACAGGCCAGCCCTTACAATGAGCAGTTCTTC.

The V gene is TRBV7-2, the J gene TRBJ1-2, with 8 bases lining up with TRBD1. The trim removed 4 bases at V and 5 bases at J, leaving 3 bases unmatched. This CDR3 is built from 13 residues. Germline V gene data show CDR1 as SGHTA and CDR2 as FQGNSA. The CDR3 reads CASSWGTGYGYTF. In DNA, the CDR3 is TGTGCCAGCAGCTGGGGGACAGGTTATGGCTACACCTTC.